The present TCR beta chain was sequenced within a study of breast tumors, draining lymph nodes, adjacent tissues. From the multiplex PCR reads, TCRdb called clonotypes with MiXCR, one entry per CDR3 protein. The sample lists more than 100,000 distinct CDR3 sequences; about 20% were seen once. This clonotype was counted only a few times. Its antigen is unknown. The V gene's germline CDR1 is KGHSH and CDR2 LQKENI. This CDR3 spans 13 amino acids. V was cut by 6 bases and J by 2 bases, with 10 bases left in between. Study results and limitations: Tumors had less TCR diversity than lymph nodes, more than nontumor tissue. Findings are consistent with lymph node origin and intratumoral expansion of most tumor T cells. That most tumor T cells come from lymph nodes remained unproven. Luminal-like breast cancer showed significantly higher tumor–nontumor repertoire similarity than basal-like.

Samples came from axillary lymph nodes draining the breast cancer. Sequencing was carried out using axillary lymph node tissue. The TCR sequence derives from a female donor with breast cancer. Some clones in this sample may be carry-over from other donors' samples. The chain has TRBV18 and TRBJ1-2; D is unclear. The CDR3 DNA reads as TGTGCCAGCTCCGTCGACAAAAACTATGGCTACACCTTC. Protein: CASSVDKNYGYTF.